What follows are 16 T cell receptor beta chains derived from one specimen sequenced in a study of PD-L1 blockade in urothelial cancer (dated by TCRdb to 2016 to 2017). To prepare the library, the immunoSEQ multiplex PCR assay was applied. Sourced from immuneACCESS, this table was stored by TCRdb with only in-frame sequences that have V and J called. A share of the clones is absent; for the studies checked, an unresolved V gene accounts for under half, and the remainder has no known explanation. Across this sample there are 38,000 or so clones, with around 81% seen only once. The top ten clonotypes cover roughly 15% of the sample. What this sample's time point label stands for: pretreatment peripheral blood. The source material was PBMCs, sampled around atezolizumab (anti-PD-L1) treatment. Receptors originate from a man older than 75 with urothelial cancer.

The V and J genes are TRBV10-3 and TRBJ2-7; a weak D match, TRBD2 (5 bases). V lost 5 bases and J 1 base, leaving 15 bases between the germline ends. This CDR3 contains 15 residues. Looked up from germline, CDR1 is ENHRY and CDR2 is SYGVKD. The CDR3 DNA is TGTGCCATCAGTCCTCCCGATCGGGGTTCCTACGAGCAGTACTTC. Protein sequence: CAISPPDRGSYEQYF.

The genes are TRBV10-1 and TRBJ1-1; a possible D gene is TRBD1 (6 bases). Trimming took off 4 bases at V and 0 bases at J, with 24 bases between the two ends. This CDR3 comprises 19 residues. Germline CDR1 WNHNN, CDR2 SYGVQD (reference sequence). The DNA of the CDR3 is TGCGCCAGCAGTGGGGTACAGGGAGAGTTTAAGGGGCTGAACACTGAAGCTTTCTTT. It encodes CASSGVQGEFKGLNTEAFF.

The chain is built from TRBV27 and TRBJ2-6; D ambiguous. Germline V gives CDR1 MNHEY, CDR2 SMNVEV (reference sequence). The CDR3 contains 16 residues. Deletions cut 2 bases from V and 4 bases from J, with 12 bases between. The CDR3 DNA follows: TGTGCCAGCAGTTTACTACCCCCGCCCGGGGCCAACGTCCTGACTTTC. Its protein is CASSLLPPPGANVLTF.

The rearrangement links TRBV6-1 to TRBJ1-2; the D is unclear. V was pared by 9 bases and J by 8 bases, with 13 bases between. The CDR3 totals 11 residues. Germline V gene data show CDR1 as MNHNS and CDR2 as SASEGT. This CDR3 is CASTPREGYTF. CDR3 coding DNA: TGTGCCAGTACTCCGCGGGAAGGCTACACCTTC.

V usage is TRBV5-5 and J usage is TRBJ1-1; TRBD1 agrees at 9 bases. V shed 3 bases, J shed 4 bases, and the junction held 13 bases outside the gene matches. CDR3 length: 17 residues. Germline values: CDR1 SGHKS, CDR2 YYEKEE (reference sequence). This chain's CDR3 is CASSSGDRVGEGTEAFF. CDR3 sequence (DNA): TGTGCCAGCAGCTCGGGGGACAGGGTAGGGGAAGGCACTGAAGCTTTCTTT.

This chain joins TRBV5-4 and TRBJ2-2; 13 bases match TRBD2. V lost 4 bases, J lost 1 base, and 7 bases stayed unmatched. The CDR3 is 18 amino acids. Germline CDR1 reads SGHNT; CDR2 reads YYREEE (reference sequence). CDR3 residues: CASSATSGRFQNTGELFF. The CDR3 DNA reads as TGTGCCAGCAGCGCGACTAGCGGGAGGTTCCAGAACACCGGGGAGCTGTTTTTT.

The CDR3 loop reads CASGLVLQGNGELFF. CDR3 bases: TGTGCTAGTGGTTTGGTACTCCAGGGTAACGGGGAGCTGTTTTTT. The chain carries TRBV12-5 and TRBJ2-2; maybe TRBD1 (5 bases). The germline CDR1 and CDR2 sequences are LGHNT and FRNRAP. Trimming took 0 bases from V and 7 from J, leaving 12 bases between them. This CDR3 has 15 amino acids.

The rearrangement uses TRBV5-1 and TRBJ2-1; D is possibly TRBD1 (5 bases). Germline V CDR1 and CDR2: SGHRS, YFSETQ. CDR3 length: 15 residues. The V and J ends lost 6 bases and 5 bases respectively, with 18 bases between them. The chain's CDR3 is CASMIDRQWDNEQFF. In nucleotides, the CDR3 is TGCGCCAGCATGATCGATCGACAGTGGGACAATGAGCAGTTCTTC.

The chain employs TRBV28 and TRBJ1-2; D possibly corresponds to TRBD1 (6 bases). The V end was cut by 6 bases, the J end by 7 bases, with 18 bases between. This CDR3 region has 14 residues. Germline CDR1 reads MDHEN; CDR2 reads SYDVKM. The CDR3 nucleotides are TGTGCCAGCAGGTCCCCGGGACAAGAAAGTGGCTACACCTTC. Translated: CASRSPGQESGYTF.

This chain uses TRBV6-4 with TRBJ1-2; D unclear. Per germline, CDR1 MRHNA and CDR2 SNTAGT. This CDR3 comprises 17 residues. V lost 4 bases, J lost 8 bases, and 26 bases lay in between. The DNA for the CDR3 is TGTGCCAGCAGTGCCCTTGGTTCAGGTACAGCCGCCAGGGGCTACACCTTC. It is translated as CASSALGSGTAARGYTF.

This chain links TRBV19 with TRBJ1-2; no firm D call. Looked up from germline, CDR1 is LNHDA and CDR2 is SQIVND (reference sequence). This CDR3 contains 14 residues. The ends were cut back, 6 bases at V and 2 bases at J, with 13 bases in the middle. The CDR3 loop is CASSPPGGNYGYTF. In nucleotides, the CDR3 is TGTGCCAGTAGCCCGCCGGGAGGGAACTATGGCTACACCTTC.

The rearrangement links TRBV5-1 to TRBJ2-2; no firm D call. The CDR3 is made up of 14 amino acids. V was shortened by 0 bases and J by 5 bases, with 8 bases between the two germline ends. Germline assignment: CDR1 SGHRS and CDR2 YFSETQ. CDR3: CASSLDTGTGELFF. The CDR3 DNA reads TGCGCCAGCAGCTTGGACACGGGTACCGGGGAGCTGTTTTTT. The complete variable domain, with remaining parts taken from reference TRBV5-1 and TRBJ2-2, reads KAGVTQTPRYLIKTRGQQVTLSCSPISGHRSVSWYQQTPGQGLQFLFEYFSETQRNKGNFPGRFSGRQFSNSRSEMNVSTLELGDSALYLCASSLDTGTGELFFGEGSRLTVL.

The chain joins TRBV7-8 to TRBJ2-7; TRBD1 agrees at 7 bases. Germline loops: CDR1 SGHVS, CDR2 FQNEAQ. The CDR3 totals 12 residues. Germline trimming cut 5 bases from V and 11 bases from J; bases unmatched to any gene: 9. The CDR3 region has the DNA TGTGCCAGCAGCATACGACAGGGACCCAAGTACTTC. This sequence encodes CASSIRQGPKYF.

The chain couples TRBV10-3 to TRBJ2-5; D call uncertain. Germline loops: CDR1 ENHRY, CDR2 SYGVKD. Trimming shortened V by 4 bases and J by 5 bases, and 11 bases separated the two germline ends. The CDR3 loop spans 13 amino acids. DNA for the CDR3: TGTGCCATCAGTGTTCGAGTCCGGGAGACCCAGTACTTC. This codes for CAISVRVRETQYF.

The genes are TRBV7-2 and TRBJ2-5; maybe TRBD2 (5 bases). Germline assignment: CDR1 SGHTA and CDR2 FQGNSA. With 2 bases removed from V and 3 bases from J, the gap between germline ends came to 13 bases. This CDR3 contains 15 residues. CDR3 in DNA: TGTGCCAGCAGCTTACCCTCTAGCTTGAAAGAGACCCAGTACTTC. Amino acid sequence: CASSLPSSLKETQYF.

The chain recombines TRBV28 with TRBJ2-1, with D possibly TRBD2 on 7 matching bases. The germline V gene encodes CDR1 MDHEN and CDR2 SYDVKM. With 4 bases removed from V and 9 bases from J, the gap between germline ends came to 22 bases. This CDR3 comprises 16 residues. CDR3: CASSWGGGRRGVEQFF. In DNA form, the CDR3 reads TGTGCCAGCAGTTGGGGGGGCGGGAGAAGGGGGGTTGAGCAGTTCTTC.